This TCR beta chain was profiled in a study of T cells in Graves' hyperthyroidism and ophthalmopathy (dated by TCRdb to about 2019). Notes on the research overall: Peripheral blood samples were taken at the time of initial diagnosis, prior to any treatment. A discovery cohort of about a hundred patients, about 40 with Graves' ophthalmopathy and 57 with stable Graves' hyperthyroidism, was used to find distinguishing TCR V-J signatures. Prospective prediction of ophthalmopathy was tested in an independent validation cohort of some 20 hyperthyroidism patients and 17 patients who later progressed to ophthalmopathy. The approximately 95 discovery patients were divided at random into training and test sets in a 7:3 ratio. Thyroid tissue and blood T-cell repertoires from more than 5 Graves' hyperthyroidism patients were also compared in the study. After blood sampling, hyperthyroidism patients were treated with methimazole at a starting dose of 30 mg daily, and ophthalmopathy patients were treated with high-dose intravenous methylprednisolone. The paper describes TCR Vbeta CDR3 sequencing of 135 peripheral blood samples, made up of 43 ophthalmopathy patients, over 70 hyperthyroidism patients and roughly 17 progressor patients.

This clonotype has ten or more counts. It lacks a known antigen. It has no much larger one-base neighbor in the sample; base qualities were not kept. Ophthalmopathy patients had moderately to severely active disease, with a Clinical Activity Score of 3 or more, a NOSPECS grade of 4 or more, and a disease duration of less than 3 months. The study excluded patients with uncontrolled infections, other autoimmune diseases, pregnancy or lactation. Diagnoses were established on the basis of clinical symptoms, serum thyroxine and TRAb, thyroid ultrasound, and orbital computed tomography. PBMCs were separated from 10 ml of fresh peripheral blood using Ficoll-Paque density gradient centrifugation. Total RNA was extracted using Trizol reagent, and RNA quality was assessed on an Agilent 2100 Bioanalyzer. V loses 2 bases, J loses 4 bases, and the germline ends lie 16 bases apart. The cysteine opens and the phenylalanine closes a CDR3 of 16 amino acids. Of the read, only the CDR3 DNA is kept; its 48 bases are in frame from base 1. As encoded in the germline V gene, CDR1 is SGHAT while CDR2 is FQNNGV.

Overall study outcomes, separate from this receptor: No statistical method was used to set the sample size in advance, and investigators knew the group allocation. During validation, the model predicted progression to ophthalmopathy a median of approximately 6.5 months ahead of onset, with more than 60% sensitivity and around 72% specificity. Most expanded thyroid clonotypes (frequency above 0.001) were also found in blood, which suggests that blood repertoires may mirror thyroid immune responses. Ophthalmopathy was separated from stable hyperthyroidism by a 13 V-J signature model, with roughly 88% sensitivity and approximately 81% specificity obtained in cross-validation and 80%/75% obtained in testing.

The TCR beta CDR3 regions were amplified from RNA transcripts. For the first round of RT-PCR on the TCR CDR3, the HTBI primer set was used together with the Qiagen OneStep RT-PCR kit. A second multiplex PCR round built the libraries, followed by size selection and purification. Paired-end sequencing of the libraries was performed with 100 bp reads on an Illumina HiSeq2000. As for how the authors treated the data: SOAPnuke was used to process the raw data, with reads discarded if the reads contained adapters or uncalled bases, had a mean Phred below 15, or lacked an exact constant-primer or identifier match. COPE v1.2.5 was used to merge the high-quality paired reads, and each unique nucleotide sequence was defined as a clonotype. MiTCR v1.1 was used to align the clonotypes against IMGT TRBV, TRBD and TRBJ reference segments. Only V-J combinations with frequency above 0.0001, covering 99% to 99.2% of repertoires, were analysed. A TCS score was defined as the ratio of F50 (clonal expansion) to E x V (chaos), with BLOSUM62-based TCRdist applied between CDR3 peptides within each V-J. Welch's t-statistics and random forest reduced 514 V-J features to 10 to 15, which were used in a naive Bayes classifier (R e1071). The public sequencing data were trimmed at Q25 with fastp and processed into clonotypes with MiXCR by TCRdb, which kept only in-frame beta chains. CDR3 protein duplicates are merged, each entry listing the most common genes and DNA. TCRdb's processing, not the authors' own work, is the source of the V and J calls. The sample includes 490,000 or so distinct CDR3 sequences, with 20% to 25% observed a single time. 45% to 55% of the sample lies in the top ten.

The sequenced material came from blood. This TCR was sampled from a woman between 70 and 85 years old with Graves' ophthalmopathy. This receptor chain uses TRBV11-2 and TRBJ2-3, with the D gene possibly TRBD1 or TRBD2, each one fitting 5 bases. Here is the DNA: TGTGCCAGCAGCTTATACGGGGCAACGATTCCAGATACGCAGTATTTT. Its product reads: CASSLYGATIPDTQYF. With all but the CDR3 taken from the reference TRBV11-2 and TRBJ2-3 genes, the full variable domain is: EAGVAQSPRYKIIEKRQSVAFWCNPISGHATLYWYQQILGQGPKLLIQFQNNGVVDDSQLPKDRFSAERLKGVDSTLKIQPAKLEDSAVYLCASSLYGATIPDTQYFGPGTRLTVL.